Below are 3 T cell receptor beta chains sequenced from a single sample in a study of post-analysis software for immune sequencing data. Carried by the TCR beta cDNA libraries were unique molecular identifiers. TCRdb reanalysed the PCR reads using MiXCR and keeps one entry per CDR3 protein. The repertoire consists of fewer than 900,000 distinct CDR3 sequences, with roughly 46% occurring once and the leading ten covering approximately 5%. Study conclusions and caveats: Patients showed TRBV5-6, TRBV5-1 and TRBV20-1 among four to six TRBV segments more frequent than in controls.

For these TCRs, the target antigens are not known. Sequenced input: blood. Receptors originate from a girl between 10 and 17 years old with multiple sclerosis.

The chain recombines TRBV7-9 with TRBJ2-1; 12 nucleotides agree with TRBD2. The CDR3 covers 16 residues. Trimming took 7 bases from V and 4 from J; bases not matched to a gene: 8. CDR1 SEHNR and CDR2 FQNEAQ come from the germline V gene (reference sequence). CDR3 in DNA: TGTGCCAGCACACCTCGGACTAGCGGGATTTACAATGAGCAGTTCTTC. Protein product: CASTPRTSGIYNEQFF.

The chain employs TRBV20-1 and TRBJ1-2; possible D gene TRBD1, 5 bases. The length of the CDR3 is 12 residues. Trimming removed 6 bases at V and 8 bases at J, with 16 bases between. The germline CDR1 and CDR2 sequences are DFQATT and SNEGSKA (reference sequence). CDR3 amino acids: CSALGGLEGYTF. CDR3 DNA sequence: TGCAGTGCCCTCGGGGGACTTGAGGGCTACACCTTC.

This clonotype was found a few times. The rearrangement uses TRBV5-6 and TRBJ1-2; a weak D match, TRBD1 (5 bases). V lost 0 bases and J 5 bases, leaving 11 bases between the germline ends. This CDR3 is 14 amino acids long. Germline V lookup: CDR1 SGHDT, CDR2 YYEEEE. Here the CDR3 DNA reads TGTGCCAGCAGCTTGGGAGGGGCTTGGTATGGCTACACCTTC. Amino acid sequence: CASSLGGAWYGYTF. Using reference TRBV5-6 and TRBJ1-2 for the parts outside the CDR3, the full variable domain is DAGVTQSPTHLIKTRGQQVTLRCSPKSGHDTVSWYQQALGQGPQFIFQYYEEEERQRGNFPDRFSGHQFPNYSSELNVNALLLGDSALYLCASSLGGAWYGYTFGSGTRLTVV.